There are a few counts of the clone carrying this T cell receptor beta chain. Via MiXCR, TCRdb re-called the RT-PCR reads, giving one row per CDR3 protein. The data contain 800,000 to 1,000,000 distinct CDR3 sequences, about a sixth of them singletons. Trimming cost V 1 base and J 2 bases; bases outside gene matches: 3. The CDR3 contains 14 residues. From germline, CDR1 is SGDLS and CDR2 YYNGEE. This entry is derived from a study of patients and donors after allogeneic stem cell transplantation. This sequence originates from a human donor who was either an allogeneic HSCT recipient or a stem cell or donor lymphocyte infusion donor (not recorded which). It is not recorded whose cells these are; they may come from a transplant donor. Input material: blood, either unsorted or a sorted T cell fraction (not recorded which). J is TRBJ2-7 and V is TRBV9; 7 bases fit TRBD1. Written as DNA, the CDR3 is TGTGCCAGCAGCGTACGAGGGGGCGCCTACGAGCAGTACTTC. As protein: CASSVRGGAYEQYF.